Listed here are 16 T cell receptor beta chains from one sample, sequenced in a study of T cell clonality in common variable immunodeficiency. Profiling relied on immunoSEQ multiplex PCR, and the TCRdb table lists in-frame clones only, not all of them. The counts give approximately 44,000 clones, none of them seen only once; about 10% is held by the top ten. The sample taken for sequencing was peripheral blood mononuclear cells. The receptors here all came from a person aged 18 to 70 in good health.

This clone was observed at least ten times. The sequence runs out 3 residues before the end of the CDR3; the remainder is reconstructed from the germline J gene. The chain uses TRBV7-8 and TRBJ2-7, with 7 bases fitting TRBD2. Germline CDR1 reads SGHVS; CDR2 reads FQNEAQ. V shed 8 bases, J shed 3 bases, and the junction held 10 bases outside the gene matches. The CDR3 extends over 14 amino acids. The CDR3 protein is CASGGGARNYEQYF. Partial CDR3 DNA: TGTGCCAGCGGCGGGGGAGCACGTAACTACGAG.

This clone was recorded many times. The sequenced fragment ends 3 residues before the CDR3 boundary, so the rest is inferred from the germline J gene. This chain joins TRBV5-1 and TRBJ1-1, with unresolved D. The germline V and J ends were trimmed by 0 bases and 1 base, with 10 bases remaining between them. CDR3 length: 15 residues. Per germline, CDR1 SGHRS and CDR2 YFSETQ. This CDR3 is CASSLAGSGNTEAFF. The CDR3 DNA, read in part, is TGCGCCAGCAGCTTGGCGGGGTCGGGGAACACTGAA.

This clone has ten or more counts. Coverage ceases 3 residues before the CDR3 finishes, and the germline J gene fills in the end. The gene calls are TRBV5-1 and TRBJ1-2, with 10 bases aligning to TRBD1. The germline V gene has CDR1 SGHRS and CDR2 YFSETQ. The trim removed 0 bases at V and 5 bases at J, leaving 10 bases unmatched. This CDR3 comprises 17 residues. The CDR3 DNA, read in part, is TGCGCCAGCAGCTTGGTCGTGACAGGGGGCGCAGGTTATGGC. It yields the protein CASSLVVTGGAGYG. The CDR3 in full is CASSLVVTGGAGYGYTF.

Regarding this clone: The read is 3 residues too short to cover the CDR3 end, so that end is filled in from the germline J gene. This chain links TRBV19 with TRBJ1-2; 8 bases agree with TRBD1. The CDR3 totals 15 residues. The trim removed 9 bases at V and 3 bases at J, leaving 12 bases unmatched. Germline values: CDR1 LNHDA, CDR2 SQIVND (reference sequence). Incomplete CDR3 DNA: TGTGCCAGCCGGAGAGGACAGGGAAGGGACTATGGC. It is translated as CASRRGQGRDYG. The whole CDR3 protein reads CASRRGQGRDYGYTF.

This clone came up many times. Read coverage stops 3 residues before the CDR3 terminus; the germline J gene supplies the remainder. This chain joins TRBV7-9 and TRBJ1-5; D not certain. Germline assignment: CDR1 SEHNR and CDR2 FQNEAQ (reference sequence). The V gene lost 1 base and the J gene lost 0 bases, with 7 bases spanning the gap. CDR3 length: 15 residues. The sequenced part of the CDR3 DNA is TGTGCCAGCAGCTTAGGCACAGCTAGCAATCAGCCC. Translating it yields CASSLGTASNQP. The whole CDR3 sequence is CASSLGTASNQPQHF.

This clone was picked up many times. Read coverage stops 3 residues before the CDR3 terminus; the germline J gene supplies the remainder. The sample has other DNA sequences that encode this CDR3 too. V is TRBV5-1 and J is TRBJ2-5, with TRBD1 identical over 7 bases. Germline-derived CDR1 and CDR2 are SGHRS and YFSETQ. With 4 bases clipped from V and 2 bases from J, the junction kept 8 bases outside the gene matches. This CDR3 contains 15 residues. This CDR3 reads CASSPDRVGQETQYF. Partial CDR3 DNA: TGCGCCAGCAGCCCAGACAGGGTAGGACAAGAGACC.

This clone was counted many times. The sequence runs out 3 residues before the end of the CDR3; the remainder is reconstructed from the germline J gene. The rearrangement links TRBV2 to TRBJ1-2, with unresolved D. The CDR3 runs to 16 residues. From germline, CDR1 is SNHLY and CDR2 FYNNEI. The part of the CDR3 DNA that was read is TGTGCCAGCAGCCACGCCGCAGGCGCTCCTCGAGGGGGC. Amino acid sequence: CASSHAAGAPRGG. The whole CDR3 protein reads CASSHAAGAPRGGYTF.

In its sample, this clone was seen many times. The sequenced fragment ends 3 residues before the CDR3 boundary, so the rest is inferred from the germline J gene. The V and J genes are TRBV7-3 and TRBJ1-2, with 7 positions matching TRBD1. Germline-derived CDR1 and CDR2 are SGHTA and FQGTGA. This CDR3 region has 13 residues. Trimming removed 5 bases from V and 4 bases from J; junction bases left unmatched: 4. The CDR3 sequence: CASSAGQSYGYTF. The CDR3 DNA, read in part, is TGTGCCAGCAGCGCGGGACAGTCCTATGGC.

This clone has ten or more counts. The read gets to within 3 residues of the CDR3 end, and the germline J gene fills in the rest. The chain is built from TRBV20-1 and TRBJ2-2, with a tentative D call TRBD1 (5 bases). There are 13 residues in the CDR3. Germline CDR1 DFQATT, CDR2 SNEGSKA (reference sequence). Trimming removed 7 bases from V and 4 bases from J, with 13 bases in between. The CDR3 here is CSVDSKITGELFF. The DNA read from the CDR3 is TGCAGTGTAGACAGTAAAATCACCGGGGAG.

This clone has a count of ten or more. The read is 3 residues too short to cover the CDR3 end, so that end is filled in from the germline J gene. The rearrangement uses TRBV3-1 (or the pseudogene TRBV3-2) and TRBJ2-2, with D possibly matching TRBD2 (5 bases). V lost 0 bases to trimming and J lost 5 bases, with 10 bases between them. The CDR3 spans 15 residues. The V gene's germline CDR1 is LGHDT and CDR2 YNNKEL (reference sequence). The CDR3 DNA, read in part, is TGTGCCAGCAGCCAAGATACTAGTTCAACCGGGGAG. It yields the protein CASSQDTSSTGE. The complete CDR3 reads CASSQDTSSTGELFF.

This clone came up many times. The sequence runs out 3 residues before the end of the CDR3; the remainder is reconstructed from the germline J gene. The sample holds other DNA sequences that translate to the same CDR3. The rearrangement joins TRBV7-9 to TRBJ1-1, with D unclear. V was pared by 1 base and J by 1 base, with 7 bases between. Germline V gene lookup returns CDR1 SEHNR and CDR2 FQNEAQ (reference sequence). CDR3 size: 14 residues. The CDR3 spells CASSLGQKNTEAFF. The part of the CDR3 DNA that was read is TGTGCCAGCAGCTTAGGGCAGAAGAACACTGAA.

This clone has at least ten counts. The sequence runs out 3 residues before the end of the CDR3; the remainder is reconstructed from the germline J gene. This chain connects TRBV11-3 to TRBJ1-4, with 7 bases identical to TRBD1. From germline, CDR1 is SGHNT and CDR2 YENEEA. The CDR3 has 14 amino acids. V was pared by 6 bases and J by 2 bases, with 3 bases of the junction left unmatched. The part of the CDR3 DNA that was read is TGTGCCAGCAGTGAACAGGGGACTAATGAAAAA. Encoded protein: CASSEQGTNEK. The full CDR3 reads CASSEQGTNEKLFF.

This clone was counted ten times or more. The CDR3 goes on 3 residues after the read ends, and that part is filled in from the germline J gene. The V and J genes are TRBV7-3 and TRBJ2-7, with TRBD2 matching 7 bases. Losses at the gene ends were 2 bases for V and 3 bases for J; bases not matched to a gene: 10. In germline, CDR1 is SGHTA, CDR2 FQGTGA. The CDR3 spans 16 residues. The covered CDR3 bases are TGTGCCAGCAGCTTAGGCGGGTCTAGCGGACTCTACGAG. Its protein product is CASSLGGSSGLYE. The complete CDR3 sequence is CASSLGGSSGLYEQYF.

At least ten counts were recorded for this clone. The missing CDR3 end, 3 residues past where the read stops, is filled in from the germline J gene. J is TRBJ1-5 and V is TRBV20-1; D gene uncertain. The CDR3 length is 19 residues. CDR1 and CDR2 from the germline V gene are DFQATT and SNEGSKA (reference sequence). V gave up 6 bases and J gave up 7 bases, with 34 bases separating them. Partial CDR3 DNA: TGCAGTGCCCCCTGCCATCGGGGATCCCTAACCCTGCGGTGCCAGCCC. It codes for CSAPCHRGSLTLRCQP. The complete CDR3 sequence is CSAPCHRGSLTLRCQPQHF.

This clone was counted many times. The read terminates 3 residues before the CDR3 end, so the remaining end is supplied by the germline J gene. V gene TRBV11-3 combines with J gene TRBJ1-1, with 9 bases matching TRBD1. The germline gives CDR1 SGHNT, CDR2 YENEEA. This CDR3 comprises 14 residues. V lost 3 bases and J lost 4; bases outside the gene matches: 3. The chain's CDR3 is CASSFTGGITEAFF. The covered CDR3 bases are TGTGCCAGCAGCTTTACAGGGGGCATCACTGAA. Drawing the rest from reference TRBV11-3 and TRBJ1-1, the complete variable domain is EAGVVQSPRYKIIEKKQPVAFWCNPISGHNTLYWYLQNLGQGPELLIRYENEEAVDDSQLPKDRFSAERLKGVDSTLKIQPAELGDSAVYLCASSFTGGITEAFFGQGTRLTVV.

There are a few counts of this clone. The CDR3 goes on 3 residues after the read ends, and that part is filled in from the germline J gene. The J gene is TRBJ1-2, the V gene TRBV11-3; D is perhaps TRBD1 (5 bases). Germline CDR1 and CDR2: SGHNT and YENEEA. This CDR3 comprises 14 residues. The sequenced CDR3 bases are TGTGCCAGCAGCCTGATTTCGGGGGTGGCGGGC. The encoded protein is CASSLISGVAG. The entire CDR3 reads CASSLISGVAGYTF.